The 21 T cell receptor beta chains presented below share a single source sample, sequenced in a study of shared clonotypes between healthy human individuals. Libraries were prepared by immunoSEQ multiplex PCR; TCRdb keeps only in-frame clonotypes and omits some of them. Of about 2 million clones in the sample, 85% to 95% were seen once. Sequencing was done on a sample of naive CD4+ T cells sorted from blood. Stated subset: CD45RA+ positively selected. These TCRs come from a man younger than 35 in good health.

A remark on this clone: A much bigger clone sits one base away, suggesting this may be a read error. This chain links TRBV6-1 with TRBJ1-3, with D tentatively TRBD1 (6 bases). This CDR3 spans 14 amino acids. The V end was cut by 5 bases, the J end by 0 bases, with 8 bases between. Per germline, CDR1 MNHNS and CDR2 SASEGT. CDR3 sequence reads: CASSPGDSGNTIYF. DNA for the CDR3: TGTGCCAGCAGTCCAGGGGACTCTGGAAACACCATATATTTT.

A single count supports this clone. The chain combines TRBV5-1 with TRBJ2-6, with D tentatively TRBD1 (7 bases). The CDR3 is 16 amino acids. The germline CDR1 and CDR2 sequences are SGHRS and YFSETQ. Trimming removed 4 bases at V and 0 bases at J, with 11 bases between. In DNA form, the CDR3 reads TGCGCCAGCAGCCAGCAGGGGGGCTCTGGGGCCAACGTCCTGACTTTC. Protein product: CASSQQGGSGANVLTF.

The count of this clone is one. The chain employs TRBV6-5 and TRBJ2-7; D assignment may be TRBD1 or TRBD2 (5 bases each). The V end was cut by 2 bases, the J end by 1 base, with 15 bases between. Germline-derived CDR1 and CDR2 are MNHEY and SVGAGI. This CDR3 comprises 16 residues. The CDR3 nucleotides read TGTGCCAGCAGTTACACGGGACGCACGCGTTCCTACGAGCAGTACTTC. It encodes CASSYTGRTRSYEQYF.

The chain has TRBV4-1 and TRBJ2-2, with 7 nucleotides matching TRBD2. The CDR3 is 15 residues long. From germline, CDR1 is MGHRA and CDR2 YSYEKL. V lost 5 bases and J lost 3; bases outside the gene matches: 6. The CDR3 is CASSLQRGDTGELFF. The CDR3 DNA follows: TGCGCCAGCAGCTTGCAGCGGGGAGACACCGGGGAGCTGTTTTTT.

The chain couples TRBV5-1 to TRBJ2-2; D unclear. CDR3 length: 15 residues. Trimming left V 2 bases short and J 4 bases short, with 12 bases between. From germline, CDR1 is SGHRS and CDR2 YFSETQ. The chain's CDR3 is CASSFWGPATGELFF. CDR3 DNA sequence: TGCGCCAGCAGCTTTTGGGGTCCAGCCACCGGGGAGCTGTTTTTT. Filled out from reference TRBV5-1 and TRBJ2-2, the complete variable domain reads KAGVTQTPRYLIKTRGQQVTLSCSPISGHRSVSWYQQTPGQGLQFLFEYFSETQRNKGNFPGRFSGRQFSNSRSEMNVSTLELGDSALYLCASSFWGPATGELFFGEGSRLTVL.

The chain couples TRBV6-5 to TRBJ2-3; D is unclear. Germline V gene data show CDR1 as MNHEY and CDR2 as SVGAGI. V lost 4 bases to trimming and J lost 7 bases, with 6 bases between them. CDR3 size: 11 residues. The DNA of the CDR3 is TGTGCCAGCAGTTTGGGGAATACGCAGTATTTT. It specifies CASSLGNTQYF.

The chain employs TRBV10-3 and TRBJ2-5; TRBD2 matches 9 bases. From germline, CDR1 is ENHRY and CDR2 SYGVKD. Trimming at V came to 8 bases and at J to 2 bases, leaving 3 bases not matched to a gene. This CDR3 contains 13 residues. The CDR3 sequence is CAIQSGRQETQYF. Written as DNA, the CDR3 is TGTGCCATCCAAAGCGGGAGGCAAGAGACCCAGTACTTC.

The rearrangement links TRBV6-5 to TRBJ2-7, with D perhaps TRBD1 or TRBD2 (5 bases each). The CDR3 covers 15 residues. With 7 bases removed from V and 3 bases from J, the gap between germline ends came to 19 bases. Germline V CDR1 and CDR2: MNHEY, SVGAGI. The CDR3 sequence is CASTSPGLGGYEQYF. The DNA for the CDR3 is TGTGCCAGCACTTCACCGGGTCTTGGGGGCTACGAGCAGTACTTC.

The chain uses TRBV5-4 and TRBJ1-5; no firm D call. The V end lost 4 bases, the J end lost 8 bases, and 13 bases lay between the germline ends. CDR3 length equals 13 residues. Germline CDR1 SGHNT, CDR2 YYREEE (reference sequence). The CDR3 DNA sequence: TGTGCCAGCAGCCTAGACCTGGGTGAGCCCCAGCATTTT. It encodes CASSLDLGEPQHF.

The chain uses TRBV6-5 and TRBJ1-2; D is perhaps TRBD1 (6 bases). CDR1 and CDR2 from the germline V gene are MNHEY and SVGAGI. This CDR3 has 15 residues. The germline V and J ends were trimmed by 6 bases and 1 base, with 15 bases remaining between them. CDR3 coding DNA: TGTGCCAGCAGAGACGAAGGCAGGGGTAACTATGGCTACACCTTC. As protein: CASRDEGRGNYGYTF.

Here the CDR3 DNA reads TGTGCCAGCAAGGTTTACAGGGCTTTTTCCCCCCTCCACTTT. Protein product: CASKVYRAFSPLHF. The rearrangement links TRBV6-5 to TRBJ1-6, with TRBD1 as a possible D gene (6 bases). The CDR3 spans 14 residues. Germline CDR1 is MNHEY and CDR2 is SVGAGI. Between the trimmed V and J ends, which lost 7 bases and 13 bases, there was a span of 20 bases.

The rearrangement joins TRBV9 to TRBJ1-2; a weak D match, TRBD1 (5 bases). CDR3 size: 14 residues. Germline values: CDR1 SGDLS, CDR2 YYNGEE. Trimming took off 7 bases at V and 6 bases at J, with 19 bases between the two ends. The CDR3 DNA sequence: TGTGCCAGCTCCAGACAGAACTCGAGGGATGGCTACACCTTC. This gives the protein CASSRQNSRDGYTF.

As for this clone: This sample also contains other DNA sequences that code for the same CDR3. The rearrangement joins TRBV28 to TRBJ1-2; no clear D gene. CDR1 and CDR2 (germline): MDHEN, SYDVKM. The germline V and J ends were trimmed by 5 bases and 4 bases, with 11 bases remaining between them. The CDR3 is 13 amino acids. CDR3 DNA sequence: TGTGCCAGCAGTCCCCCGGGAGGCTATGGCTACACCTTC. Amino acid sequence: CASSPPGGYGYTF.

As regards this clone: The same CDR3 is also encoded by other DNA sequences in this sample. The J gene is TRBJ1-6, the V gene TRBV7-2; D is possibly TRBD1 (6 bases). Trimming left V 3 bases short and J 2 bases short, with 11 bases between. The CDR3 runs 16 residues. The germline V gene encodes CDR1 SGHTA and CDR2 FQGNSA. The CDR3 DNA reads as TGTGCCAGCAGCTTGAGGGGACAAACCTATAATTCACCCCTCCACTTT. Translated: CASSLRGQTYNSPLHF.

The chain links TRBV23-1 to TRBJ1-5; 8 bases are a match to TRBD1. TRBV23-1 is classed as an ORF, of uncertain function. This CDR3 region has 16 residues. With 4 bases clipped from V and 7 bases from J, the junction kept 12 bases outside the gene matches. The CDR3: CASSPRPDRAEQPQHF. The CDR3 nucleotides are TGCGCCAGCAGTCCCCGTCCGGACAGGGCGGAACAGCCCCAGCATTTT.

Remarks on this clone: The same CDR3 can be traced to other DNA sequences in this sample. J is TRBJ1-3 and V is TRBV5-4; D possibly corresponds to TRBD1 (5 bases). The CDR3 sequence is 14 residues long. V was pared by 4 bases and J by 1 base, with 9 bases between. Germline values: CDR1 SGHNT, CDR2 YYREEE (reference sequence). This CDR3 is CASSPGGSGNTIYF. The DNA of the CDR3 is TGTGCCAGCAGCCCGGGGGGTTCTGGAAACACCATATATTTT.

The chain's CDR3 is CASSWGLYNEQFF. Here the CDR3 DNA reads TGCGCCAGCAGCTGGGGACTATACAATGAGCAGTTCTTC. The rearrangement joins TRBV5-1 to TRBJ2-1; 7 bases match TRBD2. Per germline, CDR1 SGHRS and CDR2 YFSETQ. V lost 3 bases, J lost 4 bases, and 1 base stayed unmatched. This CDR3 region has 13 residues.

V gene TRBV18 combines with J gene TRBJ2-6; D might be TRBD1 (6 bases). Trimming shortened V by 4 bases and J by 0 bases, and 13 bases separated the two germline ends. The germline V gene has CDR1 KGHSH and CDR2 LQKENI. The CDR3 has 17 amino acids. The chain's CDR3 is CASSLSGHPSGANVLTF. The CDR3 coding sequence is TGTGCCAGCTCACTTTCGGGACACCCCTCTGGGGCCAACGTCCTGACTTTC.

The V call is TRBV6-5, the J call TRBJ1-4; D not resolved. V lost 0 bases and J 7 bases, leaving 9 bases between the germline ends. The CDR3 loop spans 14 amino acids. In germline, CDR1 is MNHEY, CDR2 SVGAGI. DNA of the CDR3: TGTGCCAGCAGTTACTCGGCGAGTGGTGAAAAACTGTTTTTT. Encoded protein: CASSYSASGEKLFF.

The rearrangement uses TRBV28 and TRBJ1-2; the D is unclear. The V gene lost 4 bases and the J gene lost 7 bases, with 22 bases spanning the gap. Per the germline V gene, CDR1 is MDHEN and CDR2 is SYDVKM. The CDR3 has 16 residues. The CDR3 DNA sequence: TGTGCCAGCAGTTGGGATAGTGTCAGGTTGGTTGGTGGCTACACCTTC. Translated, it gives CASSWDSVRLVGGYTF.

J is TRBJ2-5 and V is TRBV6-5; maybe TRBD1 (6 bases). Trimming took 6 bases from V and 1 from J, leaving 12 bases between them. The V gene's germline CDR1 is MNHEY and CDR2 SVGAGI. The CDR3 length is 14 residues. CDR3 loop: CASRRDKIQETQYF. The CDR3 DNA reads as TGTGCCAGCAGGAGGGACAAGATCCAAGAGACCCAGTACTTC.